Listed below are T cell receptor beta chains from one sample, sequenced in a study of monozygotic twins with cystic fibrosis. Method: immunoSEQ multiplex PCR; TCRdb's copy keeps in-frame clones and lacks some. Of about 32,000 clones in the sample, roughly 90% were seen once. The sample consisted of blood. The source of these receptors is a girl aged 2 to 9 with cystic fibrosis. Each CDR3 is given without its conserved first and last residue. The order of the fields is V gene, J gene, CDR3 protein.

V gene: TRBV30
J gene: TRBJ2-1
CDR3 protein: AWSVRSSYNEQF

V gene: TRBV19
J gene: TRBJ2-1
CDR3 protein: ASSIIGQGSYNEQF

V gene: TRBV21-1
J gene: TRBJ1-2
CDR3 protein: ASSTGRTYYGYT

V gene: TRBV5-6
J gene: TRBJ2-7
CDR3 protein: ASSVPGTGKGDEQY

V gene: TRBV6-1
J gene: TRBJ2-1
CDR3 protein: ASSDLASRSSNEQF

V gene: TRBV11-2
J gene: TRBJ2-7
CDR3 protein: ASSFNRGEQY

V gene: TRBV9
J gene: TRBJ1-1
CDR3 protein: ASSASGTALTEAF

V gene: TRBV14
J gene: TRBJ2-7
CDR3 protein: ASSQGPQGGTYEQY

V gene: TRBV5-6
J gene: TRBJ1-1
CDR3 protein: ASSLVGHEAF

V gene: TRBV11-2
J gene: TRBJ2-7
CDR3 protein: ASSSIRGWGYEQY